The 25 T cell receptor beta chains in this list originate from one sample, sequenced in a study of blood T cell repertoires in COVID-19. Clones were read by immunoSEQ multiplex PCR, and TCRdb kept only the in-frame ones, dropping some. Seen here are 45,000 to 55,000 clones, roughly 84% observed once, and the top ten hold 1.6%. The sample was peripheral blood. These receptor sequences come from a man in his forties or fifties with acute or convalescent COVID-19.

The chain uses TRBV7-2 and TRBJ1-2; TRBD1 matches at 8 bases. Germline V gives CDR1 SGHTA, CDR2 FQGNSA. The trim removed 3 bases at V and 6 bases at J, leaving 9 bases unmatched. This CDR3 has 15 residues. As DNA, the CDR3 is TGTGCCAGCAGCTTTTACCCGACAGGGGTCCATGGCTACACCTTC. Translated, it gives CASSFYPTGVHGYTF.

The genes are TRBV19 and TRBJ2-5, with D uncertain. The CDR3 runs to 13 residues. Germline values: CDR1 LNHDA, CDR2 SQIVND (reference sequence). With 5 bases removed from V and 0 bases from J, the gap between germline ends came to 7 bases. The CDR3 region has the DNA TGTGCCAGTAGTTCGACACACCAAGAGACCCAGTACTTC. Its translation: CASSSTHQETQYF.

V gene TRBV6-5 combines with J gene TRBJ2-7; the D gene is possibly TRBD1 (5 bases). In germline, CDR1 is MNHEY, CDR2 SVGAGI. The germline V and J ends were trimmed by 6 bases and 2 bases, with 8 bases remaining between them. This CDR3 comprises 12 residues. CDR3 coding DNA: TGTGCCAGCAGGACGGACACCTACGAGCAGTACTTC. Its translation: CASRTDTYEQYF.

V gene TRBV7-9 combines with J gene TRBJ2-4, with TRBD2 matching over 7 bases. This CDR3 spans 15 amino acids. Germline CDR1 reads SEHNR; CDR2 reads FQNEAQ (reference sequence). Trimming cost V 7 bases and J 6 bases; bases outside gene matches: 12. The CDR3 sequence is CASTKTPSGGNIQYF. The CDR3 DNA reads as TGTGCCAGCACCAAAACGCCGTCGGGGGGAAACATTCAGTACTTC. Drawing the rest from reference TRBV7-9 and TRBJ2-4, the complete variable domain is DTGVSQNPRHKITKRGQNVTFRCDPISEHNRLYWYRQTLGQGPEFLTYFQNEAQLEKSRLLSDRFSAERPKGSFSTLEIQRTEQGDSAMYLCASTKTPSGGNIQYFGAGTRLSVL.

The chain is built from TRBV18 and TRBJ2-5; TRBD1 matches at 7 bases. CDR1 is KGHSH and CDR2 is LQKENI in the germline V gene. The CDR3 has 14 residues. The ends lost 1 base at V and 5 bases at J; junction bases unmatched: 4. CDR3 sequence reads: CASSPQGARETQYF. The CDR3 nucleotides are TGTGCCAGCTCACCACAGGGGGCTCGGGAGACCCAGTACTTC.

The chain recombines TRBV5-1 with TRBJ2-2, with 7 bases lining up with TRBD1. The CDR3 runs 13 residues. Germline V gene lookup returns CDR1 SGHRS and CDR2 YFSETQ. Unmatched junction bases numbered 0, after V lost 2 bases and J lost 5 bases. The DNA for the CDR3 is TGCGCCAGCAGCTTACAGGGGACCGGGGAGCTGTTTTTT. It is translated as CASSLQGTGELFF.

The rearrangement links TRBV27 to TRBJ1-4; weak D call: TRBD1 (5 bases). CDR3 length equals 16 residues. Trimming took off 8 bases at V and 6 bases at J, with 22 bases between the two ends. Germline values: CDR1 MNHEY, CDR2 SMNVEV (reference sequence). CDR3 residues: CASRRGGNTWHEKLFF. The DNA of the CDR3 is TGTGCCAGCCGACGTGGGGGGAACACATGGCATGAAAAACTGTTTTTT.

The CDR3 here is CASSALQSNYGYTF. CDR3 coding DNA: TGTGCCAGCAGTGCCCTACAGAGTAACTATGGCTACACCTTC. The chain employs TRBV25-1 and TRBJ1-2; D is undetermined. Germline V gene data show CDR1 as MGHDK and CDR2 as SYGVNS. V was cut by 4 bases and J by 1 base, with 10 bases left in between. This CDR3 comprises 14 residues.

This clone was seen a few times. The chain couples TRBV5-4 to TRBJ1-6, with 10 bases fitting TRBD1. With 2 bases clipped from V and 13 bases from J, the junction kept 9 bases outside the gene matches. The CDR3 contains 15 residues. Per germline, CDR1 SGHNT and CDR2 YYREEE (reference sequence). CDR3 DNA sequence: TGTGCCAGCAGCTTAGTGGGACAGGGGTTGGAGCCCCTCCACTTT. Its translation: CASSLVGQGLEPLHF.

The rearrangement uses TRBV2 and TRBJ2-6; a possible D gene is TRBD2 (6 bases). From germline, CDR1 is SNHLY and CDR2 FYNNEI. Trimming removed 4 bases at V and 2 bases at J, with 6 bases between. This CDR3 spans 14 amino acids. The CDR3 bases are TGTGCCAGCAGTGGGGGGGCTGGGGCCAACGTCCTGACTTTC. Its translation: CASSGGAGANVLTF.

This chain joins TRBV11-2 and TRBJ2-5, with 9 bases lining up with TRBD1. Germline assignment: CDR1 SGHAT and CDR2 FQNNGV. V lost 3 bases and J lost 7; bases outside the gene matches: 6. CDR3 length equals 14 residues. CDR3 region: CASSFRDRVGTQYF. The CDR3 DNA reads TGTGCCAGCAGCTTTAGGGACAGGGTTGGGACCCAGTACTTC.

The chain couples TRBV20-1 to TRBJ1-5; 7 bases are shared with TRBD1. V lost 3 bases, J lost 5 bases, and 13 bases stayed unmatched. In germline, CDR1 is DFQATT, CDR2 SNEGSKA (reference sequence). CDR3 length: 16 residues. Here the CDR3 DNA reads TGCAGTGCTAGTGATGTAGGGACAGATCTTCATCAGCCCCAGCATTTT. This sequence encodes CSASDVGTDLHQPQHF.

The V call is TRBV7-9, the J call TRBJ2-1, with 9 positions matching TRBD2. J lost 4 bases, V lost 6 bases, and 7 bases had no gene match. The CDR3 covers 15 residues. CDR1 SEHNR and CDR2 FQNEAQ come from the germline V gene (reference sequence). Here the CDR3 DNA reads TGTGCCAGCAGGTCGCGCGGGGGGGCATACAATGAGCAGTTCTTC. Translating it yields CASRSRGGAYNEQFF.

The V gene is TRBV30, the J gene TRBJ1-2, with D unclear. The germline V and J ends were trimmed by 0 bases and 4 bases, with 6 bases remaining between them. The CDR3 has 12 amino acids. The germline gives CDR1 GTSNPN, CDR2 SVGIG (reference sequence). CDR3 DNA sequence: TGTGCCTGGAGTGTTGGCCTCTATGGCTACACCTTC. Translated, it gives CAWSVGLYGYTF.

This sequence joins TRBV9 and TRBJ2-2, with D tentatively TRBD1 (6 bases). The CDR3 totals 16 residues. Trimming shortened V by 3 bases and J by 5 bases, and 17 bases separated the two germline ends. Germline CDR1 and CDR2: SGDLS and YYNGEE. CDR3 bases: TGTGCCAGCAGCGCAGGCTTTGGGACAATAACCGGGGAGCTGTTTTTT. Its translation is CASSAGFGTITGELFF.

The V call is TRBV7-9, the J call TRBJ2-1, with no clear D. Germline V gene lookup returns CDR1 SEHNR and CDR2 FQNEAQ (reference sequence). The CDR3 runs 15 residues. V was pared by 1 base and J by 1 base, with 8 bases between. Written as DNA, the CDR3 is TGTGCCAGCAGCTTAGTGCCCCTATCCTACAATGAGCAGTTCTTC. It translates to CASSLVPLSYNEQFF.

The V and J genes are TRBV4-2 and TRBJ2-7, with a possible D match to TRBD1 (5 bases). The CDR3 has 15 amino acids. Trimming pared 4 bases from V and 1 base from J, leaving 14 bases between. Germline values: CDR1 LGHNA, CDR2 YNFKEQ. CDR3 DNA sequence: TGTGCCAGCAGCCTAGGGCAGGGCAGTTCCTACGAGCAGTACTTC. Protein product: CASSLGQGSSYEQYF.

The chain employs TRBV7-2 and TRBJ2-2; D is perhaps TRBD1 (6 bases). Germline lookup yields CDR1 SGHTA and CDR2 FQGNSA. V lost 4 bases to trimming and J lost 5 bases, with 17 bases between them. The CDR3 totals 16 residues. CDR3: CASSSTQGRKTGELFF. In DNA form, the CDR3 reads TGTGCCAGCAGCTCCACCCAGGGGCGAAAGACCGGGGAGCTGTTTTTT. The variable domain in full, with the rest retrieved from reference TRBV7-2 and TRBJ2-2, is GAGVSQSPSNKVTEKGKDVELRCDPISGHTALYWYRQSLGQGLEFLIYFQGNSAPDKSGLPSDRFSAERTGGSVSTLTIQRTQQEDSAVYLCASSSTQGRKTGELFFGEGSRLTVL.

CDR3 region: CASSLVSGATNEKLFF. CDR3 coding DNA: TGTGCCAGCAGCTTAGTATCGGGGGCAACTAATGAAAAACTGTTTTTT. The gene calls are TRBV7-9 and TRBJ1-4; D is perhaps TRBD1 (5 bases). The V end lost 1 base, the J end lost 0 bases, and 9 bases lay between the germline ends. Germline CDR1 is SEHNR and CDR2 is FQNEAQ (reference sequence). This CDR3 comprises 16 residues.

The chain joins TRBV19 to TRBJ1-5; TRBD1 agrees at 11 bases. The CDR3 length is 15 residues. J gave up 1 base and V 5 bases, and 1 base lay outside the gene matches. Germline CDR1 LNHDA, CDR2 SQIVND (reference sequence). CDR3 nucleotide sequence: TGTGCCAGTAGTGGGGACAGGGGGAGCAATCAGCCCCAGCATTTT. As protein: CASSGDRGSNQPQHF.

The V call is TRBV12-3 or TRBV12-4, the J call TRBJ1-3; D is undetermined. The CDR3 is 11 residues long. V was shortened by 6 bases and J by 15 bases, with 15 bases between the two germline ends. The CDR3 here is CASRSLDGGYF. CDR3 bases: TGTGCCAGCAGATCCCTGGACGGAGGATATTTT.

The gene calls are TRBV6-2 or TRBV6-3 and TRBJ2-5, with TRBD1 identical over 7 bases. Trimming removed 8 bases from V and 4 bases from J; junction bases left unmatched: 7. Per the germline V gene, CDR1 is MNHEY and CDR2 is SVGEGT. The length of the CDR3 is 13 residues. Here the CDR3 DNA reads TGTGCCAGCGGCCGATCAGGGGGAGAGACCCAGTACTTC. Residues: CASGRSGGETQYF.

The CDR3 region has the DNA TGTGCCAGCAGACCTACAGGGAAGAGTGAAAAACTGTTTTTT. It specifies CASRPTGKSEKLFF. The V and J genes are TRBV27 and TRBJ1-4; D might be TRBD1 (6 bases). The germline V gene has CDR1 MNHEY and CDR2 SMNVEV (reference sequence). The CDR3 is 14 amino acids. Trimming left V 6 bases short and J 7 bases short, with 15 bases between.

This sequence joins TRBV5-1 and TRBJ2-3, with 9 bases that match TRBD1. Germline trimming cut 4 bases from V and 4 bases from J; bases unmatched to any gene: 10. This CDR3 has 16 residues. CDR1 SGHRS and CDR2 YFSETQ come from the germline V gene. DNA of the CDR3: TGCGCCAGCAGCCCCAAGGGGACAGGGTCTTCAGATACGCAGTATTTT. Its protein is CASSPKGTGSSDTQYF.

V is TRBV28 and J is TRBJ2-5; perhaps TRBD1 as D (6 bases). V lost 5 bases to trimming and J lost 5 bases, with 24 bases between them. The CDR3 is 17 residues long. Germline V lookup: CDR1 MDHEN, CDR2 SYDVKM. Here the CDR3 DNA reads TGTGCCAGCAGTATGACCTACGGGACAAATGAAGGGGAGACCCAGTACTTC. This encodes CASSMTYGTNEGETQYF.